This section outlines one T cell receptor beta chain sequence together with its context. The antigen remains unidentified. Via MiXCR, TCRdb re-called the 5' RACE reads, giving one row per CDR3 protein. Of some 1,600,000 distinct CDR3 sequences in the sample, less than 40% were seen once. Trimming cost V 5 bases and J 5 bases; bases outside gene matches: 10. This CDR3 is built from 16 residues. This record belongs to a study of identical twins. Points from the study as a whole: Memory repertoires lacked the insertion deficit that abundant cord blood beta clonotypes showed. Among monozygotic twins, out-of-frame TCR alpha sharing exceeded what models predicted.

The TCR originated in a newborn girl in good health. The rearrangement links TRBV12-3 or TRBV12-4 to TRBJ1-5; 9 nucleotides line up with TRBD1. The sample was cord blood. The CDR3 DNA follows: TGTGCCAGCAGTCGGACAGGGGTCGGAATGGATCAGCCCCAGCATTTT. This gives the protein CASSRTGVGMDQPQHF.